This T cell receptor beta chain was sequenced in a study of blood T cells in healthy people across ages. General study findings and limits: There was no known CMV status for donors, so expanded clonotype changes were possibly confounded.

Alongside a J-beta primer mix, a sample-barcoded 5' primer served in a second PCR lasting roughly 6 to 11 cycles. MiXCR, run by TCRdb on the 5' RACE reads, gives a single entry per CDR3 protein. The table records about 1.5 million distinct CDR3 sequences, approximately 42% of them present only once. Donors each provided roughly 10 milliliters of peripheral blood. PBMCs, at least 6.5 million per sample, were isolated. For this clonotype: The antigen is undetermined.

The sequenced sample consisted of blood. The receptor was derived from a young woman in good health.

In DNA, the CDR3 is TGCAGTGCTACGACGACAGGGGAATTCTACGGCTACACCTTC. Translated: CSATTTGEFYGYTF. This rearrangement joins TRBV20-1 to TRBJ1-2; TRBD1 matches 8 bases. Losses at the gene ends were 4 bases for V and 8 bases for J; bases not matched to a gene: 12. Looked up from germline, CDR1 is DFQATT and CDR2 is SNEGSKA (reference sequence). This CDR3 spans 14 amino acids.